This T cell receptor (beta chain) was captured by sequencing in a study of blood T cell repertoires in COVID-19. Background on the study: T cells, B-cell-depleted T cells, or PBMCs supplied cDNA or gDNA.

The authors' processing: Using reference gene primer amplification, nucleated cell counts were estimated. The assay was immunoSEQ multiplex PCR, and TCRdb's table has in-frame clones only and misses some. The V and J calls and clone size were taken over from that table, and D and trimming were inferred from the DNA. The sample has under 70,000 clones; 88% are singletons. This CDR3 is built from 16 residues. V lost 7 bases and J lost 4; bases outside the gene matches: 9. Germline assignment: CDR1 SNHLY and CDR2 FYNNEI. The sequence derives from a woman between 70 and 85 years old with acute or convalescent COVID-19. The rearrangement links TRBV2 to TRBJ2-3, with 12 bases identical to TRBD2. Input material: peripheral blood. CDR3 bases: TGTGCCAGCATTTTTGGACTAGCGGGGCTGGCAGATACGCAGTATTTT. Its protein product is CASIFGLAGLADTQYF.